This TCR beta chain is from a study of OX40 agonist ivuxolimab in advanced cancers. Only in-frame clones appear in the TCRdb table, and some are missing; sequencing was by immunoSEQ multiplex PCR. The top ten clones hold 8.4% of a sample with about 83,000 clones, about 89% of them seen once. Germline lookup yields CDR1 MDHEN and CDR2 SYDVKM. The V and J ends lost 3 bases and 8 bases, in that order; junction bases with no gene match: 5. The CDR3 is 15 amino acids. This receptor was obtained from an adult with an advanced solid tumor such as melanoma, head and neck, liver or kidney cancer. Sequencing was performed on CD4+ or CD8+ T cells sorted from blood, taken in a trial of the OX40 agonist ivuxolimab. V usage is TRBV28 and J usage is TRBJ2-1; 12 bases align to TRBD2. The CDR3, as DNA: TGTGCCAGCAGTTTGCCTAGCGGGGGGGCCTATGAGCAGTTCTTC. It is translated as CASSLPSGGAYEQFF.